Listed below are T cell receptor beta chains from one sample, sequenced in a study of CD8 T cells in ankylosing spondylitis. TCRdb used MiXCR to reprocess the 5' RACE reads, holding one entry per CDR3 protein. Here the sample spans 400,000 to 450,000 distinct CDR3 sequences, approximately 17% being singletons. Sequenced sample: blood, either unsorted or a sorted T cell fraction (not recorded which). These receptors were taken from a male donor with ankylosing spondylitis. Both conserved end residues are part of each CDR3.

CDR3 protein	V gene	J gene
CSAAGTATNYGYTF	TRBV20-1	TRBJ1-2
CASSFSGSLETQYF	TRBV5-1	TRBJ2-5
CASSFMSSAYGYTF	TRBV12-3/TRBV12-4	TRBJ1-2
CASSPVTRSYNSPLHF	TRBV18	TRBJ1-6
CASSLDVRAGGTDTQYF	TRBV11-2	TRBJ2-3
CASSYGSSEQYF	TRBV6-6	TRBJ2-7
CASSLVGGGLVVNTGELFF	TRBV5-1	TRBJ2-2
CATTRAGNTEAFF	TRBV5-5	TRBJ1-1
CASSQAPVRGGNQPQHF	TRBV27	TRBJ1-5
CASTLTGGRETQYF	TRBV2	TRBJ2-5
CSAVRPANYGYTF	TRBV20-1	TRBJ1-2
CASRPGSSGANVLTF	TRBV28	TRBJ2-6
CASSQGSEKGNTEAFF	TRBV4-1	TRBJ1-1
CASSPTTETQYF	TRBV3-1	TRBJ2-5
CSARVGTRGNEQFF	TRBV20-1	TRBJ2-1
CASSFLAEEFF	TRBV12-3/TRBV12-4	TRBJ2-1
CASSQDGGRSRNEQFF	TRBV4-2	TRBJ2-1
CASRPTIHYGYTF	TRBV6-1	TRBJ1-2
CASRKPGTREAFF	TRBV5-1	TRBJ1-1
CASRTGFDSYNEQFF	TRBV6-1	TRBJ2-1
CSAIPGTAAYEQYF	TRBV20-1	TRBJ2-7
CASSALTSGRTF	TRBV7-2	TRBJ2-7
CASSLARQWGGEAFF	TRBV12-3/TRBV12-4	TRBJ1-1
CASSPWTGSTGDEQFF	TRBV6-2/TRBV6-3	TRBJ2-1
CASSPQEGGEAFF	TRBV18	TRBJ1-1
CASSYSQGRDGELFF	TRBV6-5	TRBJ2-2
CSAVRAEAFF	TRBV20-1	TRBJ1-1
CASSLETGSYEQYF	TRBV12-3/TRBV12-4	TRBJ2-7
CASRANSGVVTGELFF	TRBV27	TRBJ2-2
CASRKPLANYGYTF	TRBV5-1	TRBJ1-2
CASSSGRGTEAFF	TRBV27	TRBJ1-1
CASSFDRASGNTIYF	TRBV7-6	TRBJ1-3
CASSPPGSGVGFF	TRBV27	TRBJ2-1
CASSQRLPSGVTPDTQYF	TRBV4-2	TRBJ2-3
CSGGQGAPDGYTF	TRBV29-1	TRBJ1-2